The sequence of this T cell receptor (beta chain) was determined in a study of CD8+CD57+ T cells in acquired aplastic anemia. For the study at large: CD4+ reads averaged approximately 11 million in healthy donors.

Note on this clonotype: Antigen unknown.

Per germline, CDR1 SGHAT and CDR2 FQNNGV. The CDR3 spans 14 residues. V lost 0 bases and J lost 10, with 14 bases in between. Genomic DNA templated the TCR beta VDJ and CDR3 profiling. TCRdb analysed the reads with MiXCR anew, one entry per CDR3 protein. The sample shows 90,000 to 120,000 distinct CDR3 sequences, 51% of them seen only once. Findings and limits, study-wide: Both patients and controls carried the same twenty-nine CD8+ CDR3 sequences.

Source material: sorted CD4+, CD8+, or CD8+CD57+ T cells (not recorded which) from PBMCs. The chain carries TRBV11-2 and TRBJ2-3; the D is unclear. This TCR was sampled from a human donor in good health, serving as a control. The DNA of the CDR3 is TGTGCCAGCAGCTTAGATCCCCAGGTAGTCTCGCAGTATTTT. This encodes CASSLDPQVVSQYF.